This T cell receptor (beta chain) was profiled in a study of T cell responses to AZD1222 COVID-19 vaccine. V was trimmed by 0 bases and J by 6 bases, leaving 14 bases between them. The germline V gene encodes CDR1 LGHNA and CDR2 YNFKEQ. The CDR3 extends over 15 amino acids. A word on this clone: Its antigen is as yet unknown.

The data were produced by immunoSEQ multiplex PCR, yet TCRdb's version contains in-frame clones alone and is incomplete. The sample has about 150,000 clones, roughly 90% seen once. General study points: Only six people who got AZD1222 tested seropositive at baseline.

The chain joins TRBV4-2 to TRBJ1-2, with D perhaps matching TRBD1 (6 bases). The material was peripheral blood, obtained 28 days after the second AZD1222 dose. The clonotype comes from an adult who received the AZD1222 COVID-19 vaccine. CDR3 in amino acids: CASSQERTAPNGYTF. CDR3 nucleotides: TGTGCCAGCAGCCAAGAACGGACAGCCCCGAATGGCTACACCTTC.